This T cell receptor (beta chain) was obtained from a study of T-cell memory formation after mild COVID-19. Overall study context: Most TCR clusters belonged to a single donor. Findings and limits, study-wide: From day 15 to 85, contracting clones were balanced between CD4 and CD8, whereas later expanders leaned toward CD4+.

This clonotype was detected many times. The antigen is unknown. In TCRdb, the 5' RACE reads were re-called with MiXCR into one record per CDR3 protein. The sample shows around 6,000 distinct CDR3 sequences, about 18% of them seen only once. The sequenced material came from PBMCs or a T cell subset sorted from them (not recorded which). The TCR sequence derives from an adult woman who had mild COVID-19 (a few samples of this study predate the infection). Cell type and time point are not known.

CDR3 amino acids: CASSPHRGSVFF. CDR3 coding DNA: TGTGCCAGCAGTCCGCATCGGGGAAGTGTGTTTTTT. The chain couples TRBV6-5 to TRBJ1-4; no clear D. The CDR3 extends over 12 amino acids. Germline assignment: CDR1 MNHEY and CDR2 SVGAGI. Trimming took off 5 bases at V and 15 bases at J, with 16 bases between the two ends.